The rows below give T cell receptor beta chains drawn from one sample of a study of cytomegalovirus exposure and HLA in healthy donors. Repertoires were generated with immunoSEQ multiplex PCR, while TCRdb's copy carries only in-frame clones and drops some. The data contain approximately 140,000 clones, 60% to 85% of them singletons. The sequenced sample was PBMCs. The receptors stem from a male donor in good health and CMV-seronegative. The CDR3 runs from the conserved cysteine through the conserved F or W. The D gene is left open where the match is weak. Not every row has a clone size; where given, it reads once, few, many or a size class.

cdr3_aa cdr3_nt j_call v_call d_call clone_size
CASSSDLVDEQFF TGTGCCAGCAGCTCGGACTTAGTCGATGAGCAGTTCTTC TRBJ2-1 TRBV5-6 NA NA
CASLLVEGAGEQYF TGTGCCAGCCTACTGGTGGAGGGGGCGGGGGAGCAGTACTTC TRBJ2-7 TRBV6-5 NA few
CASARVVLGLSEKLFF TGTGCCAGCGCCCGGGTTGTTTTGGGACTGTCGGAAAAACTGTTTTTT TRBJ1-4 TRBV27 NA NA
CASSRSSGVGEQFF TGTGCCAGCAGCCGGAGTAGCGGGGTGGGGGAGCAGTTCTTC TRBJ2-1 TRBV9 TRBD2 NA
CASSNSGTSGSYEQYF TGTGCCAGCAGCAATTCCGGGACTAGCGGGTCCTACGAGCAGTACTTC TRBJ2-7 TRBV13 TRBD2 NA
CASSFGGTSGSRNEQFF TGCGCCAGCAGCTTCGGGGGGACTAGCGGGAGCAGGAATGAGCAGTTCTTC TRBJ2-1 TRBV5-1 TRBD2 NA
CASSLAGNTGELFF TGTGCCAGCAGCTTAGCCGGGAACACCGGGGAGCTGTTTTTT TRBJ2-2 TRBV7-2 NA few
CASSITGSGSTEAFF TGTGCCAGTAGTATAACAGGTTCTGGGTCCACTGAAGCTTTCTTT TRBJ1-1 TRBV19 NA NA
CASSRPSSYNEQFF TGCGCCAGCAGCCGCCCTAGCTCCTACAATGAGCAGTTCTTC TRBJ2-1 TRBV5-1 NA NA
CASSFTGDRSGTGELFF TGCGCCAGCAGCTTCACAGGGGATCGATCGGGCACCGGGGAGCTGTTTTTT TRBJ2-2 TRBV5-1 TRBD1 NA
CASSRPGGTFVMNQPQHF TGTGCCAGCAGCCGCCCGGGAGGGACGTTCGTCATGAATCAGCCCCAGCATTTT TRBJ1-5 TRBV7-8 NA NA
CAWSKGRGTEAFF TGTGCCTGGAGTAAGGGCAGGGGCACTGAAGCTTTCTTT TRBJ1-1 TRBV30 NA NA
CASIPGSNSGNYGYTF TGTGCCAGTATACCAGGTTCGAATTCCGGTAACTATGGCTACACCTTC TRBJ1-2 TRBV19 NA few
CASSLRGRGPKGYEQYF TGTGCCAGCAGCTTACGGGGCAGGGGGCCCAAGGGGTACGAGCAGTACTTC TRBJ2-7 TRBV7-9 TRBD1 NA
CASSLDLAGTGANVLTF TGCGCCAGCAGCTTGGACCTAGCGGGAACTGGGGCCAACGTCCTGACTTTC TRBJ2-6 TRBV5-1 TRBD2 NA
CASSPSGAGVEQYF TGTGCCAGCAGCCCATCGGGAGCGGGAGTAGAGCAGTACTTC TRBJ2-7 TRBV6-5 TRBD2 once
CASGKGAQGAQPQHF TGTGCCAGTGGCAAAGGGGCGCAGGGGGCTCAGCCCCAGCATTTT TRBJ1-5 TRBV2 TRBD1 few
CASSLGQGAFLRGEQFF TGTGCCAGCAGCCTCGGACAGGGGGCATTTTTAAGGGGTGAGCAGTTCTTC TRBJ2-1 TRBV7-3 TRBD1 few
CASSQERTGYYEQYF TGCGCCAGCAGCCAAGAGAGGACAGGGTATTACGAGCAGTACTTC TRBJ2-7 TRBV4-3 TRBD1 few
CASSESAGGGQPQHF TGTGCCAGCAGTGAAAGTGCAGGGGGAGGTCAGCCCCAGCATTTT TRBJ1-5 TRBV25-1 TRBD1 NA
CASSLDRGREKLFF TGTGCCAGCAGCCTGGACAGGGGAAGGGAAAAACTGTTTTTT TRBJ1-4 TRBV11-2 TRBD1 NA
CASTIAGRPYNEQFF TGTGCCAGCACCATAGCGGGGCGACCCTACAATGAGCAGTTCTTC TRBJ2-1 TRBV6-5 TRBD2 NA
CASAVMSGSSYNEQFF TGTGCCAGTGCCGTGATGAGCGGGAGCTCCTACAATGAGCAGTTCTTC TRBJ2-1 TRBV19 TRBD2 NA
CAWTKQTGLHEQYF TGTGCCTGGACCAAACAGACAGGACTCCACGAGCAGTACTTC TRBJ2-7 TRBV30 NA NA
CASSHVGAGELFF TGTGCCAGCAGCCATGTAGGGGCCGGGGAGCTGTTTTTT TRBJ2-2 TRBV6-1 NA NA
CASSDRQGLDEKLFF TGTGCCAGCAGCGACCGACAGGGTCTTGATGAAAAACTGTTTTTT TRBJ1-4 TRBV9 TRBD1 NA
CASSLGTGGQGGYTF TGCGCCAGCAGCCTGGGGACAGGGGGTCAGGGAGGCTACACCTTC TRBJ1-2 TRBV4-1 TRBD1 NA
CASSVRGRGDTEAFF TGTGCCAGCAGCGTTAGGGGGCGCGGGGACACTGAAGCTTTCTTT TRBJ1-1 TRBV9 TRBD1 once
CASSPVSGSPDTQYF TGTGCCAGCTCACCAGTTAGCGGGAGCCCAGATACGCAGTATTTT TRBJ2-3 TRBV18 TRBD2 NA
CASSPLGHYEQYF TGTGCCAGTAGTCCCCTTGGACACTACGAGCAGTACTTC TRBJ2-7 TRBV19 NA NA
CASTNRGGLNTEAFF TGTGCCAGCACGAATCGGGGGGGATTGAACACTGAAGCTTTCTTT TRBJ1-1 TRBV5-4 NA once
CASSLRGSGAGVLYEQYF TGCGCCAGCAGCTTGAGAGGGAGCGGAGCGGGAGTCTTATACGAGCAGTACTTC TRBJ2-7 TRBV5-1 TRBD2 NA
CASSLTGGTEAFF TGTGCCAGCAGCTTGACAGGCGGGACTGAAGCTTTCTTT TRBJ1-1 TRBV7-9 NA NA
CASSSLGLAGDKEETQYF TGTGCCAGCAGCTCCCTCGGACTAGCGGGAGATAAGGAAGAGACCCAGTACTTC TRBJ2-5 TRBV7-3 TRBD2 NA
CASSRRGGRETEAFF TGTGCCAGCAGCCGGAGGGGTGGAAGAGAAACTGAAGCTTTCTTT TRBJ1-1 TRBV9 NA NA
CASSLDIRGTEAFF TGCGCCAGCAGCTTGGATATCCGGGGAACTGAAGCTTTCTTT TRBJ1-1 TRBV5-1 NA NA
CASSEFLAGPGNTIYF TGTGCCAGCAGTGAATTCTTGGCAGGGCCTGGAAACACCATATATTTT TRBJ1-3 TRBV2 NA NA
CASSTAMNTEAFF TGTGCCAGCAGCACCGCGATGAACACTGAAGCTTTCTTT TRBJ1-1 TRBV21-1 NA NA
CASSISGGAGQTQYF TGCGCCAGCAGCATCTCAGGGGGCGCCGGTCAGACCCAGTACTTC TRBJ2-5 TRBV5-1 TRBD1 NA
CASSLLSGTADGYTF TGTGCCAGCAGCCTCTTATCCGGGACAGCAGATGGCTACACCTTC TRBJ1-2 TRBV7-8 TRBD1 NA
CASSFRPNQVDGYTF TGCGCCAGCAGCTTCCGCCCGAACCAGGTTGATGGCTACACCTTC TRBJ1-2 TRBV4-1 NA NA
CASSPRDSPNNEQFF TGTGCCAGCAGCCCCCGGGACAGTCCAAACAATGAGCAGTTCTTC TRBJ2-1 TRBV13 TRBD1 NA
CASSKGSGVAKNTGELFF TGTGCCAGCAGTAAAGGCTCAGGGGTAGCGAAGAACACCGGGGAGCTGTTTTTT TRBJ2-2 TRBV6-1 NA few
CASSTPQPTSGRAFDSTDTQYF TGTGCCAGCAGTACTCCCCAACCGACTAGCGGGAGGGCCTTCGATAGCACAGATACGCAGTATTTT TRBJ2-3 TRBV27 TRBD2 NA
CASSRTGAHTEAFF TGTGCCAGCAGTCGTACAGGGGCACACACTGAAGCTTTCTTT TRBJ1-1 TRBV6-1 TRBD1 few
CASSQDSRAGILSEAFF TGTGCCAGCAGCCAAGATAGTCGCGCCGGGATCCTCTCCGAAGCTTTCTTT TRBJ1-1 TRBV4-2 NA NA
CASSSRDRQSYEQYF TGTGCCAGCAGTTCCAGGGACAGGCAATCCTACGAGCAGTACTTC TRBJ2-7 TRBV27 TRBD1 NA
CASSGETNPASYEQYF TGTGCCAGCAGTGGAGAGACTAACCCTGCCTCCTACGAGCAGTACTTC TRBJ2-7 TRBV6-1 NA NA
CASSTYSGTAYGYTF TGTGCCAGCAGTACCTACTCAGGGACAGCCTATGGCTACACCTTC TRBJ1-2 TRBV28 TRBD1 once
CALGRSSEGDTGELFF TGTGCCCTTGGGCGGTCTAGCGAGGGTGACACCGGGGAGCTGTTTTTT TRBJ2-2 TRBV5-4 NA NA
CASRNADRGLSYGYTF TGCGCCAGCCGTAATGCGGACAGGGGGCTTTCCTATGGCTACACCTTC TRBJ1-2 TRBV5-1 TRBD1 NA
CASSLVGGTYEQYF TGCGCCAGCAGCCTCGTCGGGGGGACCTACGAGCAGTACTTC TRBJ2-7 TRBV4-3 TRBD2 NA
CASSLRGWDTEAFF TGTGCCAGCAGCTTGAGGGGGTGGGACACTGAAGCTTTCTTT TRBJ1-1 TRBV5-5 NA NA
CASSEPGGANTEAFF TGTGCCAGCAGTGAACCGGGGGGCGCGAACACTGAAGCTTTCTTT TRBJ1-1 TRBV6-1 NA NA